One TCR beta chain is described in this entry. The specificity of this receptor is unknown. There are no base qualities to consult, and no much larger clone falls within one base. This sample was included in a study of cytomegalovirus exposure and HLA in healthy donors (dated by TCRdb to 2017 to 2019). With respect to the entire study: According to a later analysis, the approximately 130 validation repertoires were produced on the same platform as the approximately 690 repertoires of the first cohort. The study was designed to test whether signatures of past pathogen exposure could be identified by cataloging public T cell receptors. In addition to the first cohort of around 670 subjects, a separate validation cohort of some 120 different subjects was used. High-throughput TCR immunosequencing, statistical association of individual TCRs with disease status, and machine learning were combined to predict cytomegalovirus infection status.

In the germline V gene, CDR1 corresponds to MNHEY and CDR2 to SVGAGI. The CDR3 goes from the cysteine to the phenylalanine over 14 residues. The retained sequence is limited to the CDR3, 42 bases, with the frame set at the first base. V drops 3 bases and J drops 1 base, leaving 9 bases in between. Donors formed part of the validation cohort, which comprised fewer than 150 subjects and was distinct from the first cohort of 666 subjects. Results and caveats for the whole study, not just this receptor: A few of the identified cytomegalovirus-associated TCR beta chains were confirmed in vitro to be specific for cytomegalovirus antigens. It was suggested by the authors that the approach could potentially be generalized to other disease states and immunological phenotypes. Most TCR sequences were seen in very few donors, while some public TCRs were found in many individuals. A later analysis had no HLA typing for the validation cohort, so co-occurrence there was scored across all 120 or so repertoires. A later analysis found that TCRs clustered in the first cohort also tended to co-occur in the 95 to 150 validation repertoires, with 94% of cluster scores above 0. The study gave a list of under 200 TCR beta chains associated with cytomegalovirus. The classifier was reported to diagnose cytomegalovirus status with high specificity and sensitivity in both the original and validation cohorts.

The library relied on the immunoSEQ multiplex PCR assay. In the authors' own workflow: A statistical classification framework was built for diagnosing cytomegalovirus status from the catalog of TCR beta chain sequences. TCRdb re-hosts the immuneACCESS table, in-frame sequences only. Its copies lack some clones; in the studies checked, an unresolved V gene accounts for under half of them, and the cause for the rest is not known. That table gives V, J and clone size, and the DNA gave D and trimming. The sample table shows 100,000 or so clones, and approximately 90% are seen once. Jointly, the top ten make up around 3.6% of the sample.

The sample was PBMCs. The V gene is TRBV6-5 and the J gene is TRBJ1-1; the D gene is perhaps TRBD1, from 6 matching bases. The TCR originated in a woman aged 18-29 years in good health and CMV-seropositive. In nucleotides, the sequence is TGTGCCAGCAGTTATAAGGGACAGAACACTGAAGCTTTCTTT. Its coded protein is CASSYKGQNTEAFF.